The 9 T cell receptor beta chains in this list originate from one sample, sequenced in a study of shared clonotypes between healthy human individuals. Profiled with immunoSEQ multiplex PCR; TCRdb holds only in-frame clones, not every one. The data show about 1,800,000 clones, less than 95% seen once. Naive CD8 cells lacked CD45RO and underwent positive selection for CCR7, leaving out terminally differentiated effector memory CD45RA+ cells. Sequencing was carried out using naive CD8+ T cells sorted from blood. These receptors were collected from a man aged 18-30 years in good health.

In this sample, this clone turned up once. This sequence joins TRBV10-1 and TRBJ1-2; D is uncertain. Per germline, CDR1 WNHNN and CDR2 SYGVQD (reference sequence). The germline V and J ends were trimmed by 0 bases and 7 bases, with 18 bases remaining between them. The CDR3 runs 16 residues. CDR3 in amino acids: CASSESTSEVEFGYTF. Here the CDR3 DNA reads TGCGCCAGCAGTGAGTCAACAAGTGAAGTGGAATTTGGCTACACCTTC.

The chain employs TRBV30 and TRBJ2-1; D is uncertain. CDR3 length: 12 residues. V gave up 7 bases and J gave up 3 bases, with 10 bases separating them. Per the germline V gene, CDR1 is GTSNPN and CDR2 is SVGIG (reference sequence). Here the CDR3 DNA reads TGTGCCTCCGGCCGACACTACAATGAGCAGTTCTTC. It yields the protein CASGRHYNEQFF.

The rearrangement uses TRBV2 and TRBJ1-1; D uncertain. CDR1 is SNHLY, CDR2 FYNNEI, per germline. The CDR3 has 15 amino acids. Trimming cost V 0 bases and J 6 bases, with 14 bases left between them. CDR3 bases: TGTGCCAGCAGTGAAGCCGGTTTGGCAACCCCTGAAGCTTTCTTT. Residues: CASSEAGLATPEAFF.

DNA for the CDR3: TGCGCCAGCAGCCAAGAGACTCAGGCGTGGGGAGAGACCCAGTACTTC. This gives the protein CASSQETQAWGETQYF. The chain links TRBV4-3 to TRBJ2-5; D not resolved. The CDR3 runs to 16 residues. V was shortened by 0 bases and J by 4 bases, with 15 bases between the two germline ends. Germline V lookup: CDR1 LGHNA, CDR2 YSLEER.

CDR3 sequence: CASSLVLETNQPQHF. The CDR3 nucleotides are TGTGCCAGCAGTTTAGTGTTGGAGACTAATCAGCCCCAGCATTTT. The chain joins TRBV28 to TRBJ1-5; D is uncertain. V was trimmed by 2 bases and J by 4 bases, leaving 12 bases between them. The germline gives CDR1 MDHEN, CDR2 SYDVKM. The CDR3 is 15 amino acids.

Turning to this clone: The same CDR3 also results from other DNA sequences found in this sample. The V and J genes are TRBV11-1 and TRBJ2-7; possibly TRBD1 for D (6 bases). This CDR3 region has 15 residues. V gave up 1 base and J gave up 0 bases, with 10 bases separating them. Germline V CDR1 and CDR2: SGHAT, FQDESV (reference sequence). The CDR3 loop is CASSLGRGTSYEQYF. DNA of the CDR3: TGTGCCAGCAGCTTAGGAAGGGGGACCTCCTACGAGCAGTACTTC.

This clone occurred once. The chain recombines TRBV27 with TRBJ2-7; 7 nucleotides line up with TRBD2. V dropped 3 bases and J dropped 4; count of bases not matched to a gene: 3. This CDR3 region has 13 residues. Per germline, CDR1 MNHEY and CDR2 SMNVEV (reference sequence). In DNA form, the CDR3 reads TGTGCCAGCAGTTTCATGGGAGGGTACGAGCAGTACTTC. This codes for CASSFMGGYEQYF.

This clone was picked up a small number of times. V usage is TRBV11-2 and J usage is TRBJ2-5; D is uncertain. There are 11 residues in the CDR3. V lost 4 bases to trimming and J lost 3 bases, with 3 bases between them. Per germline, CDR1 SGHAT and CDR2 FQNNGV. The CDR3 bases are TGTGCCAGCAGCTACGAAGAGACCCAGTACTTC. Protein sequence: CASSYEETQYF.

V is TRBV2 and J is TRBJ1-5; no firm D call. CDR1 is SNHLY and CDR2 is FYNNEI in the germline V gene. The CDR3 sequence is 18 residues long. V was shortened by 4 bases and J by 6 bases, with 25 bases between the two germline ends. The CDR3 sequence is CASSVSVGLTLGFQPQHF. CDR3 DNA sequence: TGTGCCAGCAGTGTTTCCGTGGGCTTAACCTTGGGCTTTCAGCCCCAGCATTTT.